This T cell receptor beta chain was found in a study of T cell responses to AZD1222 COVID-19 vaccine (TCRdb year 2021). A note on the overall study: AZD1222 recipients with second doses at about 4 weeks or about 12 weeks were pooled, because spike-specific TCR depth and breadth did not differ between schedules. TCR sequencing was performed for more than 230 trial participants, of whom 200 to 210 were given two doses of AZD1222 and approximately 26 were given two doses of MenACWY control vaccine. Trial participants were enrolled by age into subgroups of 18-55, 56-69 and 70-plus years, and 148, 28 and 57 TCR-sequenced participants, respectively, were included in these subgroups. General study outcomes and caveats: The whole spike protein was spanned by vaccine-associated CD4 TCRs, and dominant responses were seen in regions 160-218 and 743-854. After two AZD1222 doses, spike-specific TCR breadth and depth were significantly higher than at day 0 and than in MenACWY recipients. No day 14 peak-response samples were available, so repertoires were characterized only after the peak T cell response. Conclusions about previously exposed vaccinees were limited because only a handful of AZD1222 recipients were SARS-CoV-2 seropositive at baseline. Participants were mostly white British and included more females than males, and it was suggested by the authors that clonal diversity may have been underestimated. Reportedly, close to half of the unique spike-specific TCRs recognized epitopes lying outside the regions that are mutated in the B.1.351 and B.1.1.7 variants. In the small 56-69-year group, the increase in depth fell short of significance, most likely because of low power.

The CDR3 regions of human TCRbeta chains were analyzed by immunosequencing. The authors' pipeline ran thus. TCRs in the repertoires were matched against a reference library of SARS-CoV-2-specific TCRs that had been generated with the MIRA antigen-specificity platform. Breadth was defined as the fraction of unique TCRs that were SARS-CoV-2-associated, and depth was defined as the fraction of total T cells that were SARS-CoV-2-associated. Using the MIRA data, every spike-specific TCR was mapped to the spike region that the TCR reacted to and assigned to either a CD4 or a CD8 class. Log10-transformed breadth and depth values were compared by one-way ANOVA with Sidak's multiple comparisons tests. In TCRdb, the immuneACCESS table is reduced to in-frame sequences with V and J assigned. These tables do not hold every clone; where another copy was compared, an unresolved V gene accounts for under half, and the others remain unexplained. V and J calls and clone size are those listed in that table; D and trimming were worked out from the DNA. This sample holds 95,000 to 150,000 clones; roughly 84% were observed only once. Over 5% of the sample rests with the top ten.

V is clipped by 6 bases and J by 1 base, and the sequence between their germline boundaries is 11 bases long. The CDR3 holds 14 amino acids from the cysteine to the phenylalanine. The sequence is cut down to CDR3 DNA, 42 bases in frame from base 1. CDR1 and CDR2 are read off the germline V gene (reference sequence) as LNHDA and SQIVND. This clone was recorded only once. The clone's antigen remains unknown. No base quality values were provided; no much bigger clone lies one nucleotide off. The time point tag for this specimen amounts to: baseline before first vaccination. Vaccinee samples were obtained from the UK trials COV001 and COV002, which included a single-blind randomized controlled phase 2/3 trial of AZD1222 (ChAdOx1 nCoV-19) in healthy adults. Trial participant PBMC samples were collected at day 0 and day 28 after the second dose for TCRbeta chain sequencing.

Recombination connected TRBV19 to TRBJ2-3; the D gene is possibly TRBD2, with 6 bases matching. This receptor was obtained from an adult in good health. The sample was peripheral blood, taken on day 0 of AZD1222 vaccination. Here is the DNA: TGTGCCAGTAGGCGGGGTTGGGGCACAGATACGCAGTATTTT. The resulting protein is CASRRGWGTDTQYF.